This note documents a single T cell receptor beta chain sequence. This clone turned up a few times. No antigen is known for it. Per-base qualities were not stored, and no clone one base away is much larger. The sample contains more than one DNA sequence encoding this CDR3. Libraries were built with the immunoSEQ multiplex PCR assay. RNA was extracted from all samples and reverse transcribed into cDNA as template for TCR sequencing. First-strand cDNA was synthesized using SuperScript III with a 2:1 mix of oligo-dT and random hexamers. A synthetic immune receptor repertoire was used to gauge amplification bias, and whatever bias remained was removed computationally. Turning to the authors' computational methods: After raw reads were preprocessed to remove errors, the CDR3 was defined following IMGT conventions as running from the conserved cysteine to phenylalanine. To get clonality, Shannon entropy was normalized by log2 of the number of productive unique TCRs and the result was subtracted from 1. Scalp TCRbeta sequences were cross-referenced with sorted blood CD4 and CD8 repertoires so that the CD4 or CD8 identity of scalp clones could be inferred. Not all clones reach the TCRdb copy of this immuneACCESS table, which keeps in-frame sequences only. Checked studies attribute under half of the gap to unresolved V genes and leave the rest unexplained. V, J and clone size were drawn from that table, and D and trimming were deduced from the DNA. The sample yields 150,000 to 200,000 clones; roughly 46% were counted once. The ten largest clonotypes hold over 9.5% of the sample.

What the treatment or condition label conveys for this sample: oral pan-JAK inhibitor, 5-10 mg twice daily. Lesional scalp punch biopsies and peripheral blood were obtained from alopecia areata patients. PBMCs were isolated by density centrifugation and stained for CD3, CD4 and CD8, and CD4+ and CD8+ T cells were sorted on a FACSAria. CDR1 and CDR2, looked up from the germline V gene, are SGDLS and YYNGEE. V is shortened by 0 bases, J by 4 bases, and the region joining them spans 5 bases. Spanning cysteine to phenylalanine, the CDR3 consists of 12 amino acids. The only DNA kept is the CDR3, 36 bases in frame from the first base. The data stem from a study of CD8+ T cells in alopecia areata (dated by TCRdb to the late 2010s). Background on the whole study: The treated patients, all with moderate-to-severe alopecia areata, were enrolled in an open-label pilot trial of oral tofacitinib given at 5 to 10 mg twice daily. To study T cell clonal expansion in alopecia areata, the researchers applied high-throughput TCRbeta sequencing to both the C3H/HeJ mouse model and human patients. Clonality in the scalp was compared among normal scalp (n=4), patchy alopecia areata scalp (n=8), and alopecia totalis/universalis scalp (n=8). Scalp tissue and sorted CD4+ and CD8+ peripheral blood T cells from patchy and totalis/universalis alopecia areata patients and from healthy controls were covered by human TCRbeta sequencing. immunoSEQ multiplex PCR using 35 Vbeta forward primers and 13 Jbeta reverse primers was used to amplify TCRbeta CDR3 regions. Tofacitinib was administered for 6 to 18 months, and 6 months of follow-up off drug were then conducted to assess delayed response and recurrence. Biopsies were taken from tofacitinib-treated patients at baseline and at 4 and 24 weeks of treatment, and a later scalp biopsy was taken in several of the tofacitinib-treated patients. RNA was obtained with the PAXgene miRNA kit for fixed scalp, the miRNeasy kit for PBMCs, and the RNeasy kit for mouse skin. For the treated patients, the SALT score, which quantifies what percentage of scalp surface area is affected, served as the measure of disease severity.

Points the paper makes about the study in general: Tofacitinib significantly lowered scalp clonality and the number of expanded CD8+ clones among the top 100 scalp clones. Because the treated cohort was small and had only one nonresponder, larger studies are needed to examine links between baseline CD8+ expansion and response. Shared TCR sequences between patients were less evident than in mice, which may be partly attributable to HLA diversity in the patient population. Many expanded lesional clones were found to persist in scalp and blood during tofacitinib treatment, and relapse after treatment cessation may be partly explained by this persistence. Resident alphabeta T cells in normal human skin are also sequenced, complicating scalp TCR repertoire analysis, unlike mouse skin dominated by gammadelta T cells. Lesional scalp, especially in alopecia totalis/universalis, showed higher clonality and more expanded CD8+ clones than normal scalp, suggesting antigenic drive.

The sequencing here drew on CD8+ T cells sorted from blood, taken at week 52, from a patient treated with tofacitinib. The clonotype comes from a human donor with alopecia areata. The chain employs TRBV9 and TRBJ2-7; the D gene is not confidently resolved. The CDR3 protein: CASSVDGYEQYF. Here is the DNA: TGTGCCAGCAGCGTAGACGGGTACGAGCAGTACTTC.